This T cell receptor beta chain originates from a study of patients and donors after allogeneic stem cell transplantation. TCRdb re-called the RT-PCR reads with MiXCR, one entry per CDR3 protein. The data hold around 200,000 distinct CDR3 sequences, with over 30% observed a single time. CDR3 length: 14 residues. Germline V CDR1 and CDR2: DFQATT, SNEGSKA (reference sequence). V was clipped by 6 bases and J by 5 bases, with 16 bases between them. The sample consisted of blood, either unsorted or a sorted T cell fraction (not recorded which). This receptor was identified in a human donor who was either an allogeneic HSCT recipient or a stem cell or donor lymphocyte infusion donor (not recorded which). It is not recorded whose cells these are; they may come from a transplant donor. This chain joins TRBV20-1 and TRBJ2-2, with D possibly being TRBD1 or TRBD2 (5 bases each). The CDR3 DNA sequence: TGCAGTGCCCCGCGGGTGGGACGGACCGGGGAGCTGTTTTTT. It yields the protein CSAPRVGRTGELFF.